This TCR beta chain derives from a study of cytotoxic CD8 clonotypes in ibrutinib-treated CLL (dated by TCRdb to the early 2020s). About the study as a whole: The cohort was composed of some twelve relapsed/refractory and roughly 16 treatment-naive patients; IGHV unmutated status was identified in under 18 patients. Every remission and progressive disease sample was obtained while ibrutinib was still being received by the patients. Cryopreserved peripheral blood mononuclear cells were obtained before treatment, at response, and at either sustained remission or disease progression. Longitudinal samples were obtainable from about 30% of the 86 participants in the trial. Response samples were taken after a median of 12 months on treatment, ranging from 6 to 36 months. An average of roughly 250,000 productive templates and 94,082 productive rearrangements was obtained per sample. Partial responses were observed in approximately 24 patients and complete responses in 2; after a median follow-up of around 68 months, remission was maintained in approximately 14 patients and progression was observed in about twelve. Overall results and qualifications from the work: Baseline clonality was found to be higher than that of age-matched healthy donors and was strongly correlated with circulating CD8+ T-cell counts. Sampling times were not matched between sustained-remission and progressing patients, and lymph node repertoires were not studied. Clonality increased at ibrutinib response, stayed stable in sustained remission, and fell back toward baseline at progression. Public clonotypes were rare and either contracted or stayed stable during treatment, and the rise in clonality at ibrutinib response reflected the expansion of private clonotypes.

On a MiSeq, deep resolution sequencing aimed for a depth between 1 in 1 million and 1 in 200,000 T cells, with each clonotype covered approximately 10x on average. The immunoSEQ hsTCRB Kit was used to generate TCR beta libraries. Turning to the authors' computational methods: ImmunoSEQ Data Assistant and ImmunoSEQ Analyzer were used for data analysis, and V, D and J genes were assigned according to IMGT definitions. Clonality, which ranges from 0 to 1, was calculated by subtracting the normalized Shannon entropy of productive rearrangement frequencies from one. Public clonotype analysis was restricted to overrepresented clonotypes comprising at least 0.05% of each patient's repertoire. Approximately 13 age-matched healthy donor repertoires from immuneACCESS served as clonality controls. The immuneACCESS repertoire file appears here via TCRdb, limited to in-frame rearrangements. These files lack a portion of the clones; in checked studies, under half of the deficit traces to unresolved V genes, and the cause of the others is not known. D and trimming were read from the DNA, whereas the V and J calls and clone size are those reported in that table. Counted in this sample were 330,000 or so clones; 60% to 80% of them appeared once. The biggest ten clones account for around 6.5% of the sample.

On this clone itself: The antigen it recognizes is unknown. Base qualities are missing; no much larger clone stands one base away.

CDR1 and CDR2 (ENHRY, SYGVKD) derive from the germline V gene. V is cut back by 6 bases and J by 3 bases, with 5 bases in the junction unmatched. Including the terminal cysteine and phenylalanine, the CDR3 comprises 14 residues. This entry keeps only the CDR3 DNA: 42 bases, framed from base 1. For TCR beta library preparation, about 2 micrograms of genomic DNA were isolated from cryopreserved PBMCs. High-throughput TCR beta sequencing was performed on longitudinal blood samples from CLL patients receiving ibrutinib monotherapy. Patients were enrolled in a phase 2 open-label single-center ibrutinib monotherapy trial.

This specimen was PBMCs, taken after 36 months of ibrutinib treatment. The sequence is built from TRBV10-3 and TRBJ2-3; 8 bases in between match TRBD1. The receptor's source is a human donor with chronic lymphocytic leukemia. The nucleotide sequence reads as follows: TGTGCCATCAGACCGGGACAGGAAACAGATACGCAGTATTTT. The translation is CAIRPGQETDTQYF.